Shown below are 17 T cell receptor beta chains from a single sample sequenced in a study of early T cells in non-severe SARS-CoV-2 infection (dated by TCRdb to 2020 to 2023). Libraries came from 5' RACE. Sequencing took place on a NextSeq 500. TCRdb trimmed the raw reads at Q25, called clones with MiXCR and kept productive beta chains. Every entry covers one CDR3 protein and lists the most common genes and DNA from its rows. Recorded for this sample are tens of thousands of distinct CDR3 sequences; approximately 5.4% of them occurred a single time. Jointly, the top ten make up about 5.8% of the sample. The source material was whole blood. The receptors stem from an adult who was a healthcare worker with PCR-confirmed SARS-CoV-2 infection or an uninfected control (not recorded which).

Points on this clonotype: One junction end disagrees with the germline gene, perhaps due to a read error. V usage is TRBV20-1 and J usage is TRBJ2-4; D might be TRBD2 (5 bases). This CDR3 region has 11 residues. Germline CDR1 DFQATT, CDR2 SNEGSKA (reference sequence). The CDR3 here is CSARSRANLDF. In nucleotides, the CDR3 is TGCAGTGCTAGATCGCGGGCCAATTTGGACTTC.

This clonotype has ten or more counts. The CDR3 DNA reads as TGTGCCAGCAGCCAAGATTCAGGGGGCGTCCACAATGAGCAGTTCTTC. It yields the protein CASSQDSGGVHNEQFF. The chain couples TRBV3-1 to TRBJ2-1; 8 nucleotides line up with TRBD1. J gave up 5 bases and V 0 bases, and 6 bases lay outside the gene matches. CDR3 length: 16 amino acids. CDR1 and CDR2 from the germline V gene are LGHDT and YNNKEL (reference sequence).

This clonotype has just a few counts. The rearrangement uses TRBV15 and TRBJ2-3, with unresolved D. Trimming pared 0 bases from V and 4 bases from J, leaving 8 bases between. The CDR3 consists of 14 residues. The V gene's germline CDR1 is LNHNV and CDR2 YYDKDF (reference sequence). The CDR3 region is CATSRDKNADTQYF. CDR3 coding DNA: TGTGCCACCAGCAGAGATAAAAATGCAGATACGCAGTATTTT.

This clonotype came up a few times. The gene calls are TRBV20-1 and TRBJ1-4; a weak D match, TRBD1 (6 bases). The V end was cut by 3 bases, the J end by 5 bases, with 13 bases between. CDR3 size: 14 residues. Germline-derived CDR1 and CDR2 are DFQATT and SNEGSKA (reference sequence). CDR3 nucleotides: TGCAGTGCTAGGCAACAGGGTGGGAATGAAAAACTGTTTTTT. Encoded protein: CSARQQGGNEKLFF.

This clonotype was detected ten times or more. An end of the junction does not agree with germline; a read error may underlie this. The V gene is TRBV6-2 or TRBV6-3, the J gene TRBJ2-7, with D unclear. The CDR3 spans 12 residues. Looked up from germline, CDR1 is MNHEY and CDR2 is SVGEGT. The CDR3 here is CASSDSSYEQYF. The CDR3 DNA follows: TGTGCCAGCAGTGACTCCTCCTACGAGCAGTACTTC.

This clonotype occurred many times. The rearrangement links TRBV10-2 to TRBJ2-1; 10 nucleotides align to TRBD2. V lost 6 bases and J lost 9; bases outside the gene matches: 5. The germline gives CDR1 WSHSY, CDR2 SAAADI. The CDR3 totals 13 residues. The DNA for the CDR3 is TGCGCCAGCAGCTCTAGCGGGAGCGGTGAGCAGTTCTTC. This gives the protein CASSSSGSGEQFF.

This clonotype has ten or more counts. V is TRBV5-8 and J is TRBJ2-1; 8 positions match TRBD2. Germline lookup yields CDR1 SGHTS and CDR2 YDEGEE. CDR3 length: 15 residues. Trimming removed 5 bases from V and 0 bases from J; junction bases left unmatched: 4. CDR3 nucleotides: TGTGCCAGCAGTGCCGGGACTAGCTCCTACAATGAGCAGTTCTTC. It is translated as CASSAGTSSYNEQFF.

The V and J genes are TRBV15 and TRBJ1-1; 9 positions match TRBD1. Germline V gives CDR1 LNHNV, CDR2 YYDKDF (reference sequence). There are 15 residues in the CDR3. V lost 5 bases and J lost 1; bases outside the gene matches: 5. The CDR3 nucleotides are TGTGCCACCAGCCGCGCGGGACAGGGGAACACTGAAGCTTTCTTT. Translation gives CATSRAGQGNTEAFF.

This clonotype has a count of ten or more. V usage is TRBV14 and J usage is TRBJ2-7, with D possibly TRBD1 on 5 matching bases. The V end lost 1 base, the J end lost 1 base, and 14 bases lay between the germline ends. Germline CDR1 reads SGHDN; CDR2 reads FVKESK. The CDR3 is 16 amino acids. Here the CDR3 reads CASSQARTTLSYEQYF. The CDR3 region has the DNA TGTGCCAGCAGCCAAGCCAGGACAACTCTATCCTACGAGCAGTACTTC.

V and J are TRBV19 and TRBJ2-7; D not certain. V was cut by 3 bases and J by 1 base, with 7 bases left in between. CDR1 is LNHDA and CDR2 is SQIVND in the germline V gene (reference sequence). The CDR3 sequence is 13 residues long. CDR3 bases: TGTGCCAGTAGTATTGGCTATTCCTACGAGCAGTACTTC. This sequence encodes CASSIGYSYEQYF.

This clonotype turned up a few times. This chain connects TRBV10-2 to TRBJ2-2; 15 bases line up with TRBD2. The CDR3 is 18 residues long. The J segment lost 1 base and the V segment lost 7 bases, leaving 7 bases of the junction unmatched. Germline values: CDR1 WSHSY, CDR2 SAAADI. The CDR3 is CASIRPGLAGGNTGELFF. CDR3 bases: TGCGCCAGCATTCGACCGGGACTAGCGGGAGGGAACACCGGGGAGCTGTTTTTT.

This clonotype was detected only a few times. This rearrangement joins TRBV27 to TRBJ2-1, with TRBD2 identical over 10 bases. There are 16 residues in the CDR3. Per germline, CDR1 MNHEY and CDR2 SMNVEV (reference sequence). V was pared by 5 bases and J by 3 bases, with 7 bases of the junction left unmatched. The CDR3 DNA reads TGTGCCAGCAGTAGTTATAGCGGGGGGAACTACAATGAGCAGTTCTTC. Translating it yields CASSSYSGGNYNEQFF.

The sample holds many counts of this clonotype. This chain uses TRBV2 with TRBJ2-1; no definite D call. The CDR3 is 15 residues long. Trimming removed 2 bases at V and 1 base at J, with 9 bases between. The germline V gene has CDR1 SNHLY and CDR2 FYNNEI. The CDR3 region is CASSESLESYNEQFF. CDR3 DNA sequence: TGTGCCAGCAGTGAATCCCTAGAATCCTACAATGAGCAGTTCTTC.

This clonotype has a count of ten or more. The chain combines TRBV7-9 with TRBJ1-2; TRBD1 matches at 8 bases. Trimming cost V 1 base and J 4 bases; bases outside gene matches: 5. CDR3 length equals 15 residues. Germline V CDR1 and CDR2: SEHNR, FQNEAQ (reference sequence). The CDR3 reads CASSLVGQETYGYTF. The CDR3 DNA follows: TGTGCCAGCAGCTTAGTGGGACAGGAGACCTATGGCTACACCTTC. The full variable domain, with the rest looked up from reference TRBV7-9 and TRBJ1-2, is DTGVSQNPRHKITKRGQNVTFRCDPISEHNRLYWYRQTLGQGPEFLTYFQNEAQLEKSRLLSDRFSAERPKGSFSTLEIQRTEQGDSAMYLCASSLVGQETYGYTFGSGTRLTVV.

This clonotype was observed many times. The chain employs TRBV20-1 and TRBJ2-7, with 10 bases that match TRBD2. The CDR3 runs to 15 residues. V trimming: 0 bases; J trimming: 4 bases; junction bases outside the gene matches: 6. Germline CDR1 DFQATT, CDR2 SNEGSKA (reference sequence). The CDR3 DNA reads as TGCAGTGCTAGAGAGGCAGCGGGAGGGCGGTACGAGCAGTACTTC. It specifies CSAREAAGGRYEQYF.

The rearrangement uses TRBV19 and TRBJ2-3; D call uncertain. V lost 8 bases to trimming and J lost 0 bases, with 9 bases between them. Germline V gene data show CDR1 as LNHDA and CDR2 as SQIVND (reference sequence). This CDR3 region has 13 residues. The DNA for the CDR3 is TGTGCCAGTCGGGCGGCCAGCACAGATACGCAGTATTTT. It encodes CASRAASTDTQYF.

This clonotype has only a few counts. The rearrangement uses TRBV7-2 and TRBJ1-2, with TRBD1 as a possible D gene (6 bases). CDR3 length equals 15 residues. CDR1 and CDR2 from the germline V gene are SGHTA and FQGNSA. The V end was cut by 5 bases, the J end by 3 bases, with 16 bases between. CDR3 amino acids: CASSLPGQGHYGYTF. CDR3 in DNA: TGTGCCAGCAGCCTACCCGGCCAGGGGCACTATGGCTACACCTTC.